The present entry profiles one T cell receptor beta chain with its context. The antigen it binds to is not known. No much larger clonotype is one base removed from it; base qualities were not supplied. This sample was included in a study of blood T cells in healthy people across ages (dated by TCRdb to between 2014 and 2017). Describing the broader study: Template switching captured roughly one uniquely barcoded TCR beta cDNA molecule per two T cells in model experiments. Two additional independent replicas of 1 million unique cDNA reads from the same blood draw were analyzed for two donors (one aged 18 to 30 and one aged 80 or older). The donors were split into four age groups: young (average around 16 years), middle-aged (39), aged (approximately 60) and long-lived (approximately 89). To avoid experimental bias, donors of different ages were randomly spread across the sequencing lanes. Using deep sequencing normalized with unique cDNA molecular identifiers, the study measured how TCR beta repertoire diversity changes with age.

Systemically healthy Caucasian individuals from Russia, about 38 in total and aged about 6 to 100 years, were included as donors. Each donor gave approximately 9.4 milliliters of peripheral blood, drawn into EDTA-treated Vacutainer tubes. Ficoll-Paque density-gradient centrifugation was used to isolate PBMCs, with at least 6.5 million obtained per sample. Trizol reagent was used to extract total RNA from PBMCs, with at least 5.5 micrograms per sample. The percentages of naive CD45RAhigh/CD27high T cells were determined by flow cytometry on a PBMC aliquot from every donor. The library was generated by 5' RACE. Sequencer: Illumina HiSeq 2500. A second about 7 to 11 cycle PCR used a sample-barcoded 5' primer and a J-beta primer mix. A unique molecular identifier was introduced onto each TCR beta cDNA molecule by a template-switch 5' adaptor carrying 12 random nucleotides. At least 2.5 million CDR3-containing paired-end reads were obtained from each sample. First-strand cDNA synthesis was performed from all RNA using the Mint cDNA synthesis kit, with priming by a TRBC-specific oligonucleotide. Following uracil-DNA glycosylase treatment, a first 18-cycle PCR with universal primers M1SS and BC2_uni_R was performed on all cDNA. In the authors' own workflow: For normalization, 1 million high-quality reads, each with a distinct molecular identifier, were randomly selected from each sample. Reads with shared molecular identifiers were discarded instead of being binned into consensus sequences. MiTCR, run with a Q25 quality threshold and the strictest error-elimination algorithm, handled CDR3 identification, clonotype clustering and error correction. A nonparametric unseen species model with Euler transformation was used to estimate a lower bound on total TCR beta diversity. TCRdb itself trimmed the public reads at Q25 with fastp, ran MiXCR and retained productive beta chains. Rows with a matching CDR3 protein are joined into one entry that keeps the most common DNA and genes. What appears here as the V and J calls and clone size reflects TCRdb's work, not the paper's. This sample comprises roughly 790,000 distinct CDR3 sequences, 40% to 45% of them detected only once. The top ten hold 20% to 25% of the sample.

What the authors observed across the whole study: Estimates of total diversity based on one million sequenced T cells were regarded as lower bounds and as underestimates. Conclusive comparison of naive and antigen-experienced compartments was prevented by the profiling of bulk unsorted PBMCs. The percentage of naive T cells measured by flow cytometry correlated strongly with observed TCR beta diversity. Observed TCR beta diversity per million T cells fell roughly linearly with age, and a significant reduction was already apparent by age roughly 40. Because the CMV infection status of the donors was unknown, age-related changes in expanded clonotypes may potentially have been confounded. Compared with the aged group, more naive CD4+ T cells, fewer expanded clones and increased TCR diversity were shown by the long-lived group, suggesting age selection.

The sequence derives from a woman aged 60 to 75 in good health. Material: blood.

The DNA sequence is given as TGTGCCAGCAGCTTAACACCGGGAAAAAGCTACGAGCAGTACTTC. It translates as CASSLTPGKSYEQYF. The V and J genes are TRBV7-8 and TRBJ2-7; perhaps TRBD2 is the D gene, with 5 bases matching. From the cysteine up to the phenylalanine, the CDR3 has a length of 15 residues. Left in the record is the CDR3 DNA by itself, 45 bases read in frame from the first base. Relative to germline, V is 2 bases shorter and J is 3 bases shorter, with 14 bases between their ends. The germline V gene specifies SGHVS as CDR1 and FQNEAQ as CDR2.